A single sample is the source of the 17 T cell receptor beta chains below, sequenced in a study of vaccination and CD4 T cells after COVID-19 (dated by TCRdb to between 2021 and 2023). Libraries were prepared through PCR. Reads for this sample came from an Illumina iSeq 100. TCR sequencing of DNA from cultured CD4+ T cells used the Oncomine TCR Beta short-read assay at the Johns Hopkins FTIC core. TCRdb cleaned the public reads at Q25 with fastp, built clones with MiXCR and kept in-frame beta chains. Merged by CDR3 protein, the rows form single entries marked with the most common genes and DNA. The sample table lists 25,000 to 30,000 distinct CDR3 sequences, approximately 66% of them with a count of one. The top ten clonotypes cover 17% of the sample. These receptors have no identified antigens. The treatment or condition label of this sample denotes: roughly 11-day PBMC culture with coronavirus spike peptide pools or control peptides (ViraFEST assay).

This specimen was CD4+ T cells from blood, cultured in vitro, taken after SARS-CoV-2 vaccination. These receptors were taken from a human donor who received a COVID-19 vaccine.

This chain uses TRBV19 with TRBJ2-7; D possibly corresponds to TRBD1 (6 bases). The CDR3 has 14 residues. Germline CDR1 is LNHDA and CDR2 is SQIVND (reference sequence). Trimming stripped 5 bases from V and 6 bases from J, with 17 bases between. CDR3 region: CASSWDTGPGEQYF. In DNA, the CDR3 is TGTGCCAGTAGTTGGGACACGGGACCCGGCGAGCAGTACTTC.

The chain joins TRBV19 to TRBJ2-7; 10 nucleotides line up with TRBD1. This CDR3 is 15 amino acids long. Germline V gives CDR1 LNHDA, CDR2 SQIVND (reference sequence). J lost 2 bases, V lost 5 bases, and 6 bases had no gene match. DNA of the CDR3: TGTGCCAGTAGTCCACGGGACAGGGGTACCTACGAGCAGTACTTC. Translation gives CASSPRDRGTYEQYF.

The rearrangement joins TRBV5-1 to TRBJ1-2; 7 bases match TRBD1. CDR1 SGHRS and CDR2 YFSETQ come from the germline V gene. Germline trimming cut 4 bases from V and 8 bases from J; bases unmatched to any gene: 8. CDR3 length: 13 residues. CDR3 DNA: TGCGCCAGCAGCCCCGTGGCAGGGGGAGGCTACACCTTC. Protein: CASSPVAGGGYTF.

The chain combines TRBV7-9 with TRBJ1-2; D gene ambiguous. The V end lost 3 bases, the J end lost 5 bases, and 16 bases lay between the germline ends. CDR1 is SEHNR, CDR2 FQNEAQ, per germline (reference sequence). The CDR3 has 15 amino acids. This CDR3 reads CASSFSETSMYGYTF. The CDR3 nucleotides read TGTGCCAGCAGCTTTTCGGAGACGAGTATGTATGGCTACACCTTC.

The chain uses TRBV12-3 or TRBV12-4 and TRBJ2-6; 9 bases fit TRBD1. With 5 bases clipped from V and 0 bases from J, the junction kept 2 bases outside the gene matches. The length of the CDR3 is 16 residues. The CDR3: CASSPTGGSGANVLTF. CDR3 coding DNA: TGTGCCAGCAGTCCGACAGGGGGCTCTGGGGCCAACGTCCTGACTTTC.

The chain is built from TRBV20-1 and TRBJ1-5; 8 nucleotides align to TRBD1. The V gene end was trimmed by 1 base and the J gene end by 4 bases; junction bases not matched to a gene: 6. Germline V lookup: CDR1 DFQATT, CDR2 SNEGSKA (reference sequence). The CDR3 contains 15 residues. This CDR3 is CSARVRQGPNQPQHF. DNA for the CDR3: TGCAGTGCTAGAGTGAGACAGGGGCCGAATCAGCCCCAGCATTTT.

The chain couples TRBV20-1 to TRBJ1-1, with D maybe TRBD1 (5 bases). Germline V gene lookup returns CDR1 DFQATT and CDR2 SNEGSKA (reference sequence). V gave up 2 bases and J gave up 4 bases, with 14 bases separating them. The CDR3 has 14 residues. The CDR3 here is CSARPREEGTEAFF. CDR3 sequence (DNA): TGCAGTGCTAGACCCAGGGAAGAGGGCACTGAAGCTTTCTTT.

The J gene is TRBJ2-3, the V gene TRBV6-2 or TRBV6-3; D is possibly TRBD2 (6 bases). Germline V CDR1 and CDR2: MNHEY, SVGEGT. V dropped 5 bases and J dropped 1 base, with 16 bases sitting between them. The CDR3 spans 16 residues. CDR3 loop: CASSRGAGLGTDTQYF. In DNA form, the CDR3 reads TGTGCCAGCAGTCGCGGGGCGGGACTCGGCACAGATACGCAGTATTTT.

The V call is TRBV12-3 or TRBV12-4, the J call TRBJ2-3; 11 positions match TRBD2. Trimming at V came to 3 bases and at J to 2 bases, leaving 4 bases not matched to a gene. The length of the CDR3 is 16 residues. The CDR3 is CASSFGTSGPTDTQYF. The CDR3 DNA sequence: TGTGCCAGCAGTTTCGGGACTAGCGGACCCACAGATACGCAGTATTTT.

V and J are TRBV10-3 and TRBJ1-1; D perhaps matches TRBD1 (6 bases). The CDR3 sequence is 13 residues long. Germline CDR1 and CDR2: ENHRY and SYGVKD. V gave up 5 bases and J gave up 1 base, with 8 bases separating them. CDR3 region: CAISKDRNTEAFF. The CDR3 coding sequence is TGTGCCATCAGTAAGGACAGGAACACTGAAGCTTTCTTT.

The J gene is TRBJ1-2, the V gene TRBV20-1; possibly TRBD1 for D (5 bases). CDR1 and CDR2 from the germline V gene are DFQATT and SNEGSKA (reference sequence). CDR3 size: 13 residues. V lost 0 bases and J 2 bases, leaving 7 bases between the germline ends. The CDR3 DNA reads as TGCAGTGCTAGAGATGGGGGGAACTATGGCTACACCTTC. It specifies CSARDGGNYGYTF.

This chain links TRBV25-1 with TRBJ1-5; TRBD1 matches 9 bases. V shed 4 bases and J 7 bases; nucleotides not matched to a gene: 2. CDR3 length: 13 amino acids. Germline CDR1 reads MGHDK; CDR2 reads SYGVNS. CDR3 residues: CASSGQGDQPQHF. For the CDR3, the DNA is TGTGCCAGCAGTGGACAGGGGGACCAGCCCCAGCATTTT.

This chain connects TRBV28 to TRBJ1-1; D gene uncertain. CDR3 size: 11 residues. Trimming left V 6 bases short and J 2 bases short, with 4 bases between. The V gene's germline CDR1 is MDHEN and CDR2 SYDVKM. The CDR3 here is CASRINTEAFF. CDR3 nucleotides: TGTGCCAGCAGGATAAACACTGAAGCTTTCTTT.

The rearrangement uses TRBV6-1 and TRBJ1-3, with D perhaps matching TRBD1 (5 bases). Germline CDR1 is MNHNS and CDR2 is SASEGT. Between the trimmed V and J ends, which lost 6 bases and 4 bases, there was a span of 16 bases. The CDR3 is 15 amino acids. In DNA, the CDR3 is TGTGCCAGCAGCGCGACAGCCGAGCCGGGAAACACCATATATTTT. Translated, it gives CASSATAEPGNTIYF.

The V call is TRBV30, the J call TRBJ2-7; 9 bases line up with TRBD1. CDR1 GTSNPN and CDR2 SVGIG come from the germline V gene (reference sequence). The CDR3 has 14 amino acids. V gave up 5 bases and J gave up 5 bases; unmatched junction bases: 10. CDR3 protein: CAWATGTGRNEQYF. In DNA form, the CDR3 reads TGTGCCTGGGCTACCGGGACAGGGCGGAACGAGCAGTACTTC.

The V gene is TRBV19, the J gene TRBJ2-2, with a possible D match to TRBD2 (5 bases). The V and J ends lost 0 bases and 5 bases respectively, with 19 bases between them. This CDR3 region has 18 residues. Looked up from germline, CDR1 is LNHDA and CDR2 is SQIVND (reference sequence). CDR3 sequence: CASSIDLYGQRRTGELFF. The CDR3 nucleotides are TGTGCCAGTAGTATAGATCTATATGGGCAGAGGAGGACCGGGGAGCTGTTTTTT.

The rearrangement uses TRBV7-9 and TRBJ2-3, with 9 nucleotides matching TRBD2. J lost 0 bases, V lost 4 bases, and 8 bases had no gene match. The CDR3 runs 17 residues. Germline V gene data show CDR1 as SEHNR and CDR2 as FQNEAQ (reference sequence). The CDR3 DNA is TGTGCCAGCAGCTCAAAAGGGGCGGGGGGGAGCACAGATACGCAGTATTTT. It specifies CASSSKGAGGSTDTQYF.